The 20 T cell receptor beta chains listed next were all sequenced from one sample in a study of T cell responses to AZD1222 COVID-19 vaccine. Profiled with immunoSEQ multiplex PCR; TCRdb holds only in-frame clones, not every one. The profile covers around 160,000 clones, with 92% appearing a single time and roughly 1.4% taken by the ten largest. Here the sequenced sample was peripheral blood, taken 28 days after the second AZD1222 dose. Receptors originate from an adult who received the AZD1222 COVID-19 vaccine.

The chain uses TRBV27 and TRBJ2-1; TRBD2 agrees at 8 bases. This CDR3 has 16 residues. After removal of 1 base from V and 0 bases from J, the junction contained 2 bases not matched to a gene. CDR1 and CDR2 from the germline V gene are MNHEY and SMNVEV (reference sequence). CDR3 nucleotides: TGTGCCAGCAGTTTATTAGCGGGGAGCTCCTACAATGAGCAGTTCTTC. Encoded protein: CASSLLAGSSYNEQFF.

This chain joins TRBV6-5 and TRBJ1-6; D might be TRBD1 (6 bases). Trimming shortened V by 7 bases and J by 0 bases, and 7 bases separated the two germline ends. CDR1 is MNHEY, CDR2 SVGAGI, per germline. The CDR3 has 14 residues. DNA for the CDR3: TGTGCCAGCAAGGGGGACTCCTATAATTCACCCCTCCACTTT. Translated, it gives CASKGDSYNSPLHF.

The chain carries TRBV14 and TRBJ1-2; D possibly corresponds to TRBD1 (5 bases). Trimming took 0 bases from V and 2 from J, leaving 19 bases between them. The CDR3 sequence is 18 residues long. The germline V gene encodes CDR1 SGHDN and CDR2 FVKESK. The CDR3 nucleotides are TGTGCCAGCAGCCAAGACCGATACGGGACCCCGGAGAACTATGGCTACACCTTC. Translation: CASSQDRYGTPENYGYTF. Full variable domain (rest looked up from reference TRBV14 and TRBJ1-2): EAGVTQFPSHSVIEKGQTVTLRCDPISGHDNLYWYRRVMGKEIKFLLHFVKESKQDESGMPNNRFLAERTGGTYSTLKVQPAELEDSGVYFCASSQDRYGTPENYGYTFGSGTRLTVV.

The DNA for the CDR3 is TGTGCCAGCAGCCCAGAGCAAGGGAAGAATTCACCCCTCCACTTT. The encoded protein is CASSPEQGKNSPLHF. The chain employs TRBV7-2 and TRBJ1-6; D is uncertain. The CDR3 is 15 residues long. Germline V gives CDR1 SGHTA, CDR2 FQGNSA. V lost 5 bases, J lost 7 bases, and 15 bases lay in between.

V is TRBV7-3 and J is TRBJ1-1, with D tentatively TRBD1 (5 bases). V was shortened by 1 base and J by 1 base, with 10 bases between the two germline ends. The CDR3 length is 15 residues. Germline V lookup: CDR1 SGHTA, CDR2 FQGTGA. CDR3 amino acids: CASSLMGPANTEAFF. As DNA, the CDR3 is TGTGCCAGCAGCTTAATGGGGCCAGCGAACACTGAAGCTTTCTTT.

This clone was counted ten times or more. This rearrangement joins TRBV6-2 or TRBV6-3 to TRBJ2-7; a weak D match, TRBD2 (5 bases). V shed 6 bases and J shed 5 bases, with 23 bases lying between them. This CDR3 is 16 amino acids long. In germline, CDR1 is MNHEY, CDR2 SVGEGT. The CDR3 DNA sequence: TGTGCCAGCAGCCTCATCCGGGGATTAGGTTCGGACGAGCAGTACTTC. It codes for CASSLIRGLGSDEQYF.

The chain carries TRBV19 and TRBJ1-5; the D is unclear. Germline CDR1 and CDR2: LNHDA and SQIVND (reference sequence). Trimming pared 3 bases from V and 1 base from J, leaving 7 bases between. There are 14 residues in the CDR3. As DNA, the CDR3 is TGTGCCAGTAGTATCTGGCCGAGCAATCAGCCCCAGCATTTT. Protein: CASSIWPSNQPQHF.

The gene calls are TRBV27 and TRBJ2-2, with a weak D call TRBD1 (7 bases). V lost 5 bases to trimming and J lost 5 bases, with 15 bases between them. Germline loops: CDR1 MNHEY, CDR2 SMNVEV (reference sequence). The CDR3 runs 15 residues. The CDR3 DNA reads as TGTGCCAGCAGTGCTCGACAGGGAGGTACCGGGGAGCTGTTTTTT. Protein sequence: CASSARQGGTGELFF.

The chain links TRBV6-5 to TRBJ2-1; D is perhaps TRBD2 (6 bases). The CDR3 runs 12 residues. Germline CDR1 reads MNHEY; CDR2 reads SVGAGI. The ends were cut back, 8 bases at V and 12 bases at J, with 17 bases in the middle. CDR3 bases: TGTGCCAGCGGGGGACTCCCTCCTAGGCAGTTCTTC. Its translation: CASGGLPPRQFF.

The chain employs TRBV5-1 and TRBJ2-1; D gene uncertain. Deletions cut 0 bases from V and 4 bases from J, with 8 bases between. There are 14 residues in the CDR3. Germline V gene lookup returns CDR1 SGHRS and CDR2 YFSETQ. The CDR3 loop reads CASSLARQYNEQFF. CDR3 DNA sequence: TGCGCCAGCAGCTTGGCCCGGCAGTACAATGAGCAGTTCTTC.

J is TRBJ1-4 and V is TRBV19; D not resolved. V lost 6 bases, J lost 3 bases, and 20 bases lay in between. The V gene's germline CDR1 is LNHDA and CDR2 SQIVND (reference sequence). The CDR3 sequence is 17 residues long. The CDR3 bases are TGTGCCAGTAGATCGATAAACGGGCGAGTGGCTAATGAAAAACTGTTTTTT. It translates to CASRSINGRVANEKLFF.

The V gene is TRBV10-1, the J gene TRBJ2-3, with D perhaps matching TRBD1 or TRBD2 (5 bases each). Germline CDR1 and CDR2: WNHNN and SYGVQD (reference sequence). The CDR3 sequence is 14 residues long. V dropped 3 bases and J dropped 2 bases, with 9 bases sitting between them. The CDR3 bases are TGCGCCAGCAGTGATCGGGGACCCACAGATACGCAGTATTTT. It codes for CASSDRGPTDTQYF.

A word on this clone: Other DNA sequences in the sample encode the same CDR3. The CDR3 loop reads CASSFSGEQYF. Written as DNA, the CDR3 is TGTGCCAGCAGTTTTTCGGGAGAGCAGTACTTC. V usage is TRBV12-3 or TRBV12-4 and J usage is TRBJ2-7; D is perhaps TRBD2 (5 bases). The CDR3 loop spans 11 amino acids. The V and J ends lost 3 bases and 7 bases respectively, with 7 bases between them.

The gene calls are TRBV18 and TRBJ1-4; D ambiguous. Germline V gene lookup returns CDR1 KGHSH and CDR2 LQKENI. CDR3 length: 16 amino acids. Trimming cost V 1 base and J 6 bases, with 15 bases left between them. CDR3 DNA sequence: TGTGCCAGCTCACCACGAGTGCGGGCAGACCATGAAAAACTGTTTTTT. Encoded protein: CASSPRVRADHEKLFF.

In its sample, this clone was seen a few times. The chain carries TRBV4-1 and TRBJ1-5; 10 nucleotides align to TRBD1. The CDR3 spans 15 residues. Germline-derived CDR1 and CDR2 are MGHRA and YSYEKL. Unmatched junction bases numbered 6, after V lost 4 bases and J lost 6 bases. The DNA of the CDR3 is TGCGCCAGCAGCCGAGTTGACAGGGGGCTTCAGCCCCAGCATTTT. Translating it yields CASSRVDRGLQPQHF.

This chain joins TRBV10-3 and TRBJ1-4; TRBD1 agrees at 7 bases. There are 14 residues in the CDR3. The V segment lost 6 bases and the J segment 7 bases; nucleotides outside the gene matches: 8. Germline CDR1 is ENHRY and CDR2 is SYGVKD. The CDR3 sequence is CAISQTGLGEKLFF. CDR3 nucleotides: TGTGCCATCAGCCAGACAGGGCTGGGTGAAAAACTGTTTTTT.

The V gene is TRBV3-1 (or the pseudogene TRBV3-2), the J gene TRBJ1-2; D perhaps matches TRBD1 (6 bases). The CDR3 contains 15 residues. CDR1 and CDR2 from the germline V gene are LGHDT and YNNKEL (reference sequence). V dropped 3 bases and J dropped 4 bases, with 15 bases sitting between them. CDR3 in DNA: TGTGCCAGCAGCCAGGGAGAAGTAGGGGGCTATGGCTACACCTTC. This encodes CASSQGEVGGYGYTF.

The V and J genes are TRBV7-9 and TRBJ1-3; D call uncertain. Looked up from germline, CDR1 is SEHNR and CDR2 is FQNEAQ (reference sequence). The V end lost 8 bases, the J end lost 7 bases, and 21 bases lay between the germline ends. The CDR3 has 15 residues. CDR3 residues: CASRRARAGGNTIYF. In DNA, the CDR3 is TGTGCCAGCCGACGCGCTAGGGCGGGAGGTAACACCATATATTTT. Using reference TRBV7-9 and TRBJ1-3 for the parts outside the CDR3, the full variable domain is DTGVSQNPRHKITKRGQNVTFRCDPISEHNRLYWYRQTLGQGPEFLTYFQNEAQLEKSRLLSDRFSAERPKGSFSTLEIQRTEQGDSAMYLCASRRARAGGNTIYFGEGSWLTVV.

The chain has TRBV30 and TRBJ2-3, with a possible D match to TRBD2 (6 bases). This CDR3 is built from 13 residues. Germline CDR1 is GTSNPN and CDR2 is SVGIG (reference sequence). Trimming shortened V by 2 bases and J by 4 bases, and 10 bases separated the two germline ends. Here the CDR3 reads CAWSFWGADTQYF. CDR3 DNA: TGTGCCTGGAGTTTTTGGGGGGCAGATACGCAGTATTTT. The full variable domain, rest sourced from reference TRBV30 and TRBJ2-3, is SQTIHQWPATLVQPVGSPLSLECTVEGTSNPNLYWYRQAAGRGLQLLFYSVGIGQISSEVPQNLSASRPQDRQFILSSKKLLLSDSGFYLCAWSFWGADTQYFGPGTRLTVL.

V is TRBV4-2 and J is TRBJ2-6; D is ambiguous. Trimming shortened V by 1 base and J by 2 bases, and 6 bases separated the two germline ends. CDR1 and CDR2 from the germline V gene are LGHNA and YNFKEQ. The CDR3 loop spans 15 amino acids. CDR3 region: CASSQAGTGANVLTF. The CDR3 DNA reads TGTGCCAGCAGCCAAGCGGGCACTGGGGCCAACGTCCTGACTTTC.